This T cell receptor beta chain was retrieved from a study of CD8+ T cells in alopecia areata. Extraction and reverse transcription of RNA yielded cDNA as the sequencing template. TCRdb's copy holds only in-frame clones and misses some; the assay was immunoSEQ multiplex PCR. The sample lists around 160,000 clones, around 47% occurring once. This clone has only a few counts. The V end lost 10 bases, the J end lost 3 bases, and 16 bases lay between the germline ends. CDR1 MNHEY and CDR2 SMNVEV come from the germline V gene (reference sequence). The CDR3 spans 14 residues. What was sequenced was CD4+ T cells sorted from blood. The clonotype was recovered from a human donor with alopecia areata. The V call is TRBV27, the J call TRBJ1-5; D is perhaps TRBD1 (5 bases). The DNA for the CDR3 is TGTGCCACCCCTCTGGCCAGGGACAATCAGCCCCAGCATTTT. Its translation is CATPLARDNQPQHF.